The entry that follows covers one T cell receptor (beta chain) sequence. Its antigen is as yet unknown. Assay: immunoSEQ multiplex PCR; the TCRdb copy retains only in-frame clones and omits some. This sample has over 45,000 clones, with about 85% found just once. Individual patients had between 1 and 8 samples, taken pretreatment and on-treatment. CDR1 is SGHNT and CDR2 is YYREEE in the germline V gene (reference sequence). With 4 bases removed from V and 1 base from J, the gap between germline ends came to 9 bases. The CDR3 covers 13 residues. The data derive from a study of PD-L1 blockade in urothelial cancer. Findings and limits, study-wide: Lower than median blood TCR clonality before treatment predicted better survival.

The rearrangement joins TRBV5-4 to TRBJ2-7; D remains ambiguous. The clonotype was recovered from a man in his 60s with urothelial cancer. Sequenced material: PBMCs, taken around atezolizumab (anti-PD-L1) treatment. The CDR3 DNA follows: TGTGCCAGCAGCCCCGGTGAGTCCTACGAGCAGTACTTC. Translated, it gives CASSPGESYEQYF.